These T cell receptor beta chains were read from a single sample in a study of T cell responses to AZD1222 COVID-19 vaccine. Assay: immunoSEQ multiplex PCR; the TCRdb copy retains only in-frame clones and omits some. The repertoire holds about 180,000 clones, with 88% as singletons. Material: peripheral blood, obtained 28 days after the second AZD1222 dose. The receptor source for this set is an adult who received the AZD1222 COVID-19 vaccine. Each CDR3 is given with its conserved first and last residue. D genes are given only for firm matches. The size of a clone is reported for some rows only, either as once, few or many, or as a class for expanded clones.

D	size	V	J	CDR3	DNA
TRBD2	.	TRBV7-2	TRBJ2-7	CASSLVWTSLNEQYF	TGTGCCAGCAGCTTAGTTTGGACTAGTCTGAACGAGCAGTACTTC
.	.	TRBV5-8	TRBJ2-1	CASSGGRGGSYNEQFF	TGTGCCAGCAGCGGAGGCAGGGGAGGCTCCTACAATGAGCAGTTCTTC
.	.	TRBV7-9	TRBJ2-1	CASSLAGRDYNEQFF	TGTGCCAGCAGCTTAGCGGGGCGCGACTACAATGAGCAGTTCTTC
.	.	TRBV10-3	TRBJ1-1	CAISSGVNTEAFF	TGTGCCATCAGTTCGGGGGTGAACACTGAAGCTTTCTTT
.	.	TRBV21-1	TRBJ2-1	CASSKSETDLEYNEQFF	TGTGCCAGCAGCAAATCGGAGACAGACCTCGAATACAATGAGCAGTTCTTC
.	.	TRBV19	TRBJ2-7	CASTPAQGPYEQYF	TGTGCCAGTACCCCCGCCCAGGGCCCCTACGAGCAGTACTTC
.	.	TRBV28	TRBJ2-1	CASTDPNSNNEQFF	TGTGCCAGCACCGACCCGAATAGCAACAATGAGCAGTTCTTC
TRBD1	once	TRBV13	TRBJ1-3	CASSLGARGLGNTIYF	TGTGCCAGCAGCTTAGGCGCCAGGGGGCTGGGAAACACCATATATTTT
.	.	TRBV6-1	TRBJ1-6	CASSEKRAPHSSPLHF	TGTGCCAGCAGTGAAAAGCGGGCCCCGCATAGCTCACCCCTCCACTTT
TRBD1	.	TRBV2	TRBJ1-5	CASSLQGNQPQHF	TGTGCCAGCAGTTTACAGGGGAATCAGCCCCAGCATTTT
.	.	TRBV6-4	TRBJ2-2	CASKPDSNTGELFF	TGTGCCAGCAAACCAGATTCGAACACCGGGGAGCTGTTTTTT
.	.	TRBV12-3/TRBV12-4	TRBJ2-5	CASSPQGGETQYF	TGTGCCAGCAGTCCTCAGGGGGGAGAGACCCAGTACTTC
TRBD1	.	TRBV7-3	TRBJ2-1	CASSFISTPGQGGNEQFF	TGTGCCAGCAGCTTTATCTCCACACCGGGACAGGGGGGCAATGAGCAGTTCTTC
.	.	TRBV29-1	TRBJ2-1	CSVGRAVGINEQFF	TGCAGTGTTGGAAGGGCGGTTGGGATCAATGAGCAGTTCTTC
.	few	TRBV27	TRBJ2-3	CASSFGQAGTDTQYF	TGTGCCAGCAGTTTTGGTCAGGCGGGCACAGATACGCAGTATTTT
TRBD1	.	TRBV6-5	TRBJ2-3	CASRAGTASTDTQYF	TGTGCCAGCAGAGCCGGGACAGCTAGCACAGATACGCAGTATTTT
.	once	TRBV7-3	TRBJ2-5	CASSSTGPQETQYF	TGTGCCAGCAGCTCGACAGGCCCCCAAGAGACCCAGTACTTC
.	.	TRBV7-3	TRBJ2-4	CASSLTAVAKNIQYF	TGTGCCAGCAGCTTAACGGCGGTAGCCAAAAACATTCAGTACTTC
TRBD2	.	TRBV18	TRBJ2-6	CASSPLGLAGANVLTF	TGTGCCAGCTCACCGTTGGGACTAGCTGGGGCCAACGTCCTGACTTTC
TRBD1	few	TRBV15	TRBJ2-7	CATSGRDRASYEQYF	TGTGCCACCAGCGGCCGGGACAGGGCCTCCTACGAGCAGTACTTC
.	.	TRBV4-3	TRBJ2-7	CASSQDRDRGSGRAYEQYF	TGCGCCAGCAGCCAAGACCGGGACAGGGGTAGCGGGAGGGCCTACGAGCAGTACTTC
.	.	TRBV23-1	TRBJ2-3	CASSQGQTSSTDTQYF	TGCGCCAGCAGTCAGGGACAAACGTCTAGCACAGATACGCAGTATTTT
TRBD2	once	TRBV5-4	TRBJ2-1	CASSFGTSGTSSYNEQFF	TGTGCCAGCAGCTTCGGGACTAGCGGAACGAGCTCCTACAATGAGCAGTTCTTC
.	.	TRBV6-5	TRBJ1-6	CASCPTGDNSPLHF	TGTGCCAGCTGTCCGACTGGGGATAATTCACCCCTCCACTTT
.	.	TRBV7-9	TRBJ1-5	CASSLGRAVGNQPQHF	TGTGCCAGCAGCTTAGGACGGGCGGTCGGAAATCAGCCCCAGCATTTT